Listed below are T cell receptor beta chains from one sample, sequenced in a study of response to subunit inactivated influenza vaccine. TCRdb passed the RT-PCR reads through MiXCR, listing each CDR3 protein once. The profile shows about 650,000 distinct CDR3 sequences, around 14% of them singletons. The sample was PBMCs from blood, taken 11 to 12 days after vaccination. These receptors originate from a man aged 50 to 60 who received an inactivated influenza vaccine. Both conserved end residues are part of each CDR3. A row's size may be missing; if present it is once, few, many or a size class.

v_call: TRBV15; clone_size: many; cdr3_aa: CATSRDRARVVSYEQYF
v_call: TRBV20-1; clone_size: few; cdr3_aa: CSARATGEWFGGETQYF
v_call: TRBV5-1; clone_size: many; cdr3_aa: CASSLDSGGDTQYF
v_call: TRBV20-1; clone_size: NA; cdr3_aa: CSAEDEKLFF
v_call: TRBV7-2; clone_size: NA; cdr3_aa: CASSVSGNYGYTF
v_call: TRBV2; clone_size: NA; cdr3_aa: CASSDGTSGGDTQYF
v_call: TRBV6-2/TRBV6-3; clone_size: NA; cdr3_aa: CASCPGQPPYEQYF
v_call: TRBV6-5; clone_size: NA; cdr3_aa: CASSYPGVSGGNEQFF
v_call: TRBV6-5; clone_size: many; cdr3_aa: CASSYSPGLAHNEQFF
v_call: TRBV28; clone_size: few; cdr3_aa: CASRDRGSETQYF
v_call: TRBV20-1; clone_size: few; cdr3_aa: CSASRTSPAPGEQYF
v_call: TRBV7-8; clone_size: NA; cdr3_aa: CASSSAGVEKLFF
v_call: TRBV11-1; clone_size: many; cdr3_aa: CASSLPPWQGKANTEAFF
v_call: TRBV6-5; clone_size: NA; cdr3_aa: CASSYSQASYGDTF
v_call: TRBV5-1; clone_size: few; cdr3_aa: CASSWGRGGTDTQYF
v_call: TRBV10-3; clone_size: few; cdr3_aa: CAISESGSDTQYF
v_call: TRBV7-8; clone_size: NA; cdr3_aa: CASSLRVWTEQETQYF
v_call: TRBV6-5; clone_size: NA; cdr3_aa: CASSYSIPVPSYEQYF
v_call: TRBV7-8; clone_size: NA; cdr3_aa: CASSLGGDYEKLFF
v_call: TRBV6-1; clone_size: few; cdr3_aa: CASSNPGGLNTEAFF